Listed below are T cell receptor beta chains from one sample, sequenced in a study of tumor-infiltrating lymphocytes in oesophageal squamous cell carcinoma. TCRdb re-called the PCR reads with MiXCR, one entry per CDR3 protein. Here the sample spans just under 20,000 distinct CDR3 sequences, roughly 39% being singletons. Input material: normal esophageal tissue next to the tumor. The receptors were gathered from a male donor with esophageal squamous cell carcinoma. The CDR3 runs from the conserved cysteine through the conserved F or W. D genes are given only for firm matches. Rows give clone size only sometimes, using once, few, many, or a class for an expanded clone.

>NA|TRBJ2-3|TRBV7-2|few
CASSPLPSTDTQYF
TGTGCCAGCAGCCCGTTACCCAGCACAGATACGCAGTATTTT
>TRBD2|TRBJ2-5|TRBV7-3|NA
CASSLMGTREETQYF
TGTGCCAGCAGCCTCATGGGGACTAGGGAAGAGACCCAGTACTTC
>TRBD2|TRBJ2-3|TRBV12-3/TRBV12-4|NA
CASSFLRTSIPDTQYF
TGTGCCAGCAGTTTCTTACGGACTAGCATTCCAGATACGCAGTATTTT
>NA|TRBJ2-1|TRBV5-5|NA
CASSLVERTEQFF
TGTGCCAGCAGCTTGGTTGAGCGGACAGAGCAGTTCTTC
>NA|TRBJ2-6|TRBV6-1|NA
CASSPPLTVANVLTF
TGTGCCAGCAGTCCCCCCCTGACAGTGGCCAACGTCCTGACTTTC
>NA|TRBJ2-7|TRBV7-6|NA
CASSSQNGPFSEQYF
TGTGCCAGCAGCTCACAAAATGGGCCCTTCTCCGAGCAGTACTTC
>TRBD1|TRBJ2-1|TRBV24-1|many
CATSDQTTGSYNEQFF
TGTGCCACCAGTGACCAGACGACAGGGTCCTACAATGAGCAGTTCTTC
>TRBD1|TRBJ2-5|TRBV5-1|many
CASKRDRGGETQYF
TGCGCCAGCAAACGGGACAGGGGAGGAGAGACCCAGTACTTC
>NA|TRBJ2-7|TRBV12-5|NA
CASGLVPGYPCEQYF
TGTGCTAGTGGTTTGGTACCTGGGTACCCTTGCGAGCAGTACTTC
>TRBD1|TRBJ1-5|TRBV7-8|medium-sized
CASSRGQGNQPQHF
TGTGCCAGCAGCCGGGGACAGGGTAATCAGCCCCAGCATTTT
>NA|TRBJ1-5|TRBV6-5|NA
CASSVSGNQPQHF
TGTGCCAGCAGTGTCTCGGGAAATCAGCCCCAGCATTTT
>TRBD2|TRBJ2-1|TRBV7-6|medium-sized
CASSLAVGTSPSHEQFF
TGTGCCAGCAGCTTAGCCGTCGGGACTAGCCCTTCTCATGAGCAGTTCTTC
>TRBD2|TRBJ2-5|TRBV28|NA
CASRRRLAVQETQYF
TGTGCCAGCAGACGCCGACTAGCGGTTCAAGAGACCCAGTACTTC
>NA|TRBJ2-4|TRBV7-9|NA
CASSLQGTSNSPLHF
TGTGCCAGCAGCTTACAGGGTACATCTAATTCACCCCTCCACTTC
>NA|TRBJ2-5|TRBV7-2|NA
CASSQNREAEETQYF
TGTGCCAGCAGCCAAAACAGGGAAGCCGAAGAGACCCAGTACTTC
>NA|TRBJ2-3|TRBV12-3/TRBV12-4|medium-sized
CASRGSGVSRNTQYF
TGTGCCAGCAGGGGCTCGGGAGTTTCTCGAAATACGCAGTATTTT
>NA|TRBJ1-5|TRBV19|once
CASTSPGRSNQPQHF
TGTGCCAGTACTTCGCCAGGCAGAAGCAATCAGCCCCAGCATTTT